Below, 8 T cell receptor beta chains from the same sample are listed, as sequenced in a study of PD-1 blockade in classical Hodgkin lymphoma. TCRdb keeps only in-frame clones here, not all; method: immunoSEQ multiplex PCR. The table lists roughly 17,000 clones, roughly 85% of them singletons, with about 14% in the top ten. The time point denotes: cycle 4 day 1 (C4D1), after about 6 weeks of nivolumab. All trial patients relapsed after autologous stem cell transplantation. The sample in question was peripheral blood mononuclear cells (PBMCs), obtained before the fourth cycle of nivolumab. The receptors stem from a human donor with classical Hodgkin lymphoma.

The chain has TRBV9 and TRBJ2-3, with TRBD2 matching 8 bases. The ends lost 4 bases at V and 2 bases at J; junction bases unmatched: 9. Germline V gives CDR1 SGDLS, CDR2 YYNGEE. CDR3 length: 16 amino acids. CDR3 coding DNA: TGTGCCAGCAGCCCCCTAGCTAGCGGGCTCACAGATACGCAGTATTTT. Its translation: CASSPLASGLTDTQYF.

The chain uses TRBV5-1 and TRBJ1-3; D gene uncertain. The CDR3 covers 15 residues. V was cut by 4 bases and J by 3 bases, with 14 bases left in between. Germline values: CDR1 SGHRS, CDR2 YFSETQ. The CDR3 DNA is TGCGCCAGCAGCGCCGGACGGACTAATGGAAACACCATATATTTT. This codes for CASSAGRTNGNTIYF.

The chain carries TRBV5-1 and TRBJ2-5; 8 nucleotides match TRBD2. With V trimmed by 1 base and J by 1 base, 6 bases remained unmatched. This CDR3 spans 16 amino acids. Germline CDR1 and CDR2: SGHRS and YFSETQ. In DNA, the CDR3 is TGCGCCAGCAGCTTGATGGGTAGCGGGGTCCAAGAGACCCAGTACTTC. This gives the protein CASSLMGSGVQETQYF.

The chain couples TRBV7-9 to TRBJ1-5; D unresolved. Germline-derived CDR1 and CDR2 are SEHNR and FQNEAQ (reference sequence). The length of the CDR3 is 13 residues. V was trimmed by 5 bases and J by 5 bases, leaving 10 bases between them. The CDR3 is CASSGFGDQPQHF. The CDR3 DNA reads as TGTGCCAGCAGCGGTTTCGGGGATCAGCCCCAGCATTTT.

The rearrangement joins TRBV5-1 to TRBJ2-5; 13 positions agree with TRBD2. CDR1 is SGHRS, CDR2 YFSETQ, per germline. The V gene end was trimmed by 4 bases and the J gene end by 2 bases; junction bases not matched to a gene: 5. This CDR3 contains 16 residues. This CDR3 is CASSAQLAGGQETQYF. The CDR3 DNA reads TGCGCCAGCAGCGCACAACTAGCGGGGGGGCAAGAGACCCAGTACTTC.

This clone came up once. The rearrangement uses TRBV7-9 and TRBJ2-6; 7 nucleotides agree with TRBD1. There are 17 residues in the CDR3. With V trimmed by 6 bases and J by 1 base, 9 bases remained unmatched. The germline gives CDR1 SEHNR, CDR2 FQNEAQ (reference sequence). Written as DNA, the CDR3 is TGTGCCAGCAGGATCCGGGACAGCGTTTCTGGGGCCAACGTCCTGACTTTC. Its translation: CASRIRDSVSGANVLTF. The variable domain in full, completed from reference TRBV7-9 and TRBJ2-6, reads DTGVSQNPRHKITKRGQNVTFRCDPISEHNRLYWYRQTLGQGPEFLTYFQNEAQLEKSRLLSDRFSAERPKGSFSTLEIQRTEQGDSAMYLCASRIRDSVSGANVLTFGAGSRLTVL.

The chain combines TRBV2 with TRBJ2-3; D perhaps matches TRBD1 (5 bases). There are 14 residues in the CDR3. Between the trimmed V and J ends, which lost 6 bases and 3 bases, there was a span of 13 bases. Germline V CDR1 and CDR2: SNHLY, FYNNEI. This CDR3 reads CASRTVVVTDTQYF. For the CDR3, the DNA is TGTGCCAGCAGGACAGTGGTTGTAACAGATACGCAGTATTTT.

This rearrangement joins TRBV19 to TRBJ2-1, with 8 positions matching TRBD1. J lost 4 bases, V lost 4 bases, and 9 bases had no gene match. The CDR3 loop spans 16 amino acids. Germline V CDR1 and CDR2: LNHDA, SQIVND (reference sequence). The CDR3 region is CASSTSGTGAYNEQFF. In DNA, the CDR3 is TGTGCCAGTAGTACCTCCGGGACAGGAGCTTACAATGAGCAGTTCTTC.